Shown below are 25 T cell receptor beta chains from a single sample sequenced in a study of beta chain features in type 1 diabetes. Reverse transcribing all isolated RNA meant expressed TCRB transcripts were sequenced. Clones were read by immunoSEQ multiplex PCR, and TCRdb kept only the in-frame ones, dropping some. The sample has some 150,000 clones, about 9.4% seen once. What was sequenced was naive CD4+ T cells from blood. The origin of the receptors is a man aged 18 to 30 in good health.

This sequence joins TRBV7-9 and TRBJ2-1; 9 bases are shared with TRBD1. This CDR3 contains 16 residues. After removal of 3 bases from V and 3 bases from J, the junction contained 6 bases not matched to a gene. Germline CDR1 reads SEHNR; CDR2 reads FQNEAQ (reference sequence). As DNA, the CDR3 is TGTGCCAGCAGCTTCGGCGGGACAGGGTACTACAATGAGCAGTTCTTC. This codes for CASSFGGTGYYNEQFF.

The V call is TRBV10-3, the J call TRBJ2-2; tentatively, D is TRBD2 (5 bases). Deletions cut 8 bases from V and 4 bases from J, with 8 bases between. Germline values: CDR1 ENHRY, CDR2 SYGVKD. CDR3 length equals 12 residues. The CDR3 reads CAIDEGTGELFF. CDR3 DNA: TGTGCCATCGACGAGGGCACCGGGGAGCTGTTTTTT.

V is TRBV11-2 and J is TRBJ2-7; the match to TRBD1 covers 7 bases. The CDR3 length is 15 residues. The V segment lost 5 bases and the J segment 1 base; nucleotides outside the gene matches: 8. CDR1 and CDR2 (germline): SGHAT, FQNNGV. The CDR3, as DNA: TGTGCCAGCAGCCCAGGGCCAGGGGGTTCCTACGAGCAGTACTTC. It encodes CASSPGPGGSYEQYF.

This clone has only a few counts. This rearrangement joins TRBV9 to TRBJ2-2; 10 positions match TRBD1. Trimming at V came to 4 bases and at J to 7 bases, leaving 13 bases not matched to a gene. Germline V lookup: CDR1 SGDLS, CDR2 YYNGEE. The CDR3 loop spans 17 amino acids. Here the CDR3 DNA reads TGTGCCAGCAGCATACGATCGACAGGGGGCGCGGGCGGGGAGCTGTTTTTT. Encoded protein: CASSIRSTGGAGGELFF.

The CDR3 reads CASSTGQGPYEQYF. The CDR3 coding sequence is TGTGCCAGCAGCACGGGACAGGGTCCCTACGAGCAGTACTTC. V gene TRBV5-5 combines with J gene TRBJ2-7; 9 bases map to TRBD1. CDR1 and CDR2 from the germline V gene are SGHKS and YYEKEE (reference sequence). CDR3 length equals 14 residues. V was clipped by 4 bases and J by 2 bases; unmatched bases: 4.

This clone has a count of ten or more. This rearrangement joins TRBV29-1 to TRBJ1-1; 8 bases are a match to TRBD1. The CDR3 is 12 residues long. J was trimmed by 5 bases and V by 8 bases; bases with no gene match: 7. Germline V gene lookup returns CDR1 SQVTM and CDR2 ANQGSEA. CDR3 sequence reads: CSIVRGPTEAFF. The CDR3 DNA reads TGCAGCATCGTCAGGGGGCCAACTGAAGCTTTCTTT. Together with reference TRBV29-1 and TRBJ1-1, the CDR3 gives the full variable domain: SAVISQKPSRDICQRGTSLTIQCQVDSQVTMMFWYRQQPGQSLTLIATANQGSEATYESGFVIDKFPISRPNLTFSTLTVSNMSPEDSSIYLCSIVRGPTEAFFGQGTRLTVV.

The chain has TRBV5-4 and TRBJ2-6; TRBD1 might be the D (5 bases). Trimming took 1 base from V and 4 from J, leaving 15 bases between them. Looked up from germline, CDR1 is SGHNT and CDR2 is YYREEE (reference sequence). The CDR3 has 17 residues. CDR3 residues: CASSLSLSGAGANVLTF. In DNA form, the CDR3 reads TGTGCCAGCAGCTTGTCGTTGTCTGGGGCCGGGGCCAACGTCCTGACTTTC.

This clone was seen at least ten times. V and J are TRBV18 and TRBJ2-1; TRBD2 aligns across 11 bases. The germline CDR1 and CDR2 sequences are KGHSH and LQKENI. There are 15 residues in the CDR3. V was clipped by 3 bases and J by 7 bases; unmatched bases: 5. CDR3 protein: CASSPTSGALNEQFF. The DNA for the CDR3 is TGTGCCAGCTCACCGACTAGCGGGGCCTTGAATGAGCAGTTCTTC. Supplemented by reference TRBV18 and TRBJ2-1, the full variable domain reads NAGVMQNPRHLVRRRGQEARLRCSPMKGHSHVYWYRQLPEEGLKFMVYLQKENIIDESGMPKERFSAEFPKEGPSILRIQQVVRGDSAAYFCASSPTSGALNEQFFGPGTRLTVL.

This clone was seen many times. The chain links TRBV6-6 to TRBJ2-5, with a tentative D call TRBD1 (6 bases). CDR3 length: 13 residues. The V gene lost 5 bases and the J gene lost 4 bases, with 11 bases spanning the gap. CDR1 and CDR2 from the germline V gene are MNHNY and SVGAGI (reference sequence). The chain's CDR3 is CASSPGTRETQYF. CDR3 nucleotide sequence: TGTGCCAGCAGTCCCGGGACACGAGAGACCCAGTACTTC.

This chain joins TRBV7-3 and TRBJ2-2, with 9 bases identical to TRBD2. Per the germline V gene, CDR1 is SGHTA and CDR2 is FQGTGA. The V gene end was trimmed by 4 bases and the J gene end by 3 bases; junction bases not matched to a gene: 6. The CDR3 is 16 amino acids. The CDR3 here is CASSSLSGRDTGELFF. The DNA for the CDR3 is TGTGCCAGCAGCTCTCTTAGCGGGAGAGACACCGGGGAGCTGTTTTTT. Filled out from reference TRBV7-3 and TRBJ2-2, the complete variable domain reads GAGVSQTPSNKVTEKGKYVELRCDPISGHTALYWYRQSLGQGPEFLIYFQGTGAADDSGLPNDRFFAVRPEGSVSTLKIQRTERGDSAVYLCASSSLSGRDTGELFFGEGSRLTVL.

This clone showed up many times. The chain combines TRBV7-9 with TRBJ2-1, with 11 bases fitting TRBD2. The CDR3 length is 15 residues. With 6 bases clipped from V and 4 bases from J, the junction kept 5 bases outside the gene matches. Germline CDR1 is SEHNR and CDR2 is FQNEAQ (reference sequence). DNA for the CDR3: TGTGCCAGCAGTTTGACTAGCGGGGTATACAATGAGCAGTTCTTC. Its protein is CASSLTSGVYNEQFF.

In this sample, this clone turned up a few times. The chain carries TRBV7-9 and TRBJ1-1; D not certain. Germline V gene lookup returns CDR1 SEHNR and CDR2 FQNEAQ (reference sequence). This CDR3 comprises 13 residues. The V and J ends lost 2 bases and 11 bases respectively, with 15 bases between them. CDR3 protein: CASSLTIKPPAFF. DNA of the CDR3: TGTGCCAGCAGCTTAACCATTAAGCCTCCCGCTTTCTTT.

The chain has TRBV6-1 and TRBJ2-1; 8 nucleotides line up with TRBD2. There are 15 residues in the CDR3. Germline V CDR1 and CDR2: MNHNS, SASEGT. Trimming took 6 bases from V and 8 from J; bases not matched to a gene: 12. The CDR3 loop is CASRVTSGRSDEQFF. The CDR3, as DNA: TGTGCCAGCAGAGTAACTAGCGGTCGGAGCGATGAGCAGTTCTTC.

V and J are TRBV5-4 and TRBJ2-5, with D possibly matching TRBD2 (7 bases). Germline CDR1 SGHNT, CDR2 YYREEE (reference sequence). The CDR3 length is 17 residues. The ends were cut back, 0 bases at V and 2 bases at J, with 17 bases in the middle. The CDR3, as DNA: TGTGCCAGCAGCTTGGCCGCAGGGAGGGGGATACAAGAGACCCAGTACTTC. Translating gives CASSLAAGRGIQETQYF.

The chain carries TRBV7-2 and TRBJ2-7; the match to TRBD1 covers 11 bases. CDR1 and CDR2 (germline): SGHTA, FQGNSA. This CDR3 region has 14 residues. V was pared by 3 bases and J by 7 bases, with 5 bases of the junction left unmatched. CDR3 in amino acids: CASSFGQGAREQYF. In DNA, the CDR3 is TGTGCCAGCAGCTTCGGACAGGGGGCAAGGGAGCAGTACTTC.

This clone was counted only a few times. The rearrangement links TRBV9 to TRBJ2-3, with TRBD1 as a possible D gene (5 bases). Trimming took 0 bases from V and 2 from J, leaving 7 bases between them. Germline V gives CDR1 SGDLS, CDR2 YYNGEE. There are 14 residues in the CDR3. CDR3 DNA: TGTGCCAGCAGCGTAGCCGGACACACAGATACGCAGTATTTT. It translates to CASSVAGHTDTQYF. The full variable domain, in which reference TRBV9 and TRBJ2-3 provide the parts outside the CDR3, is DSGVTQTPKHLITATGQRVTLRCSPRSGDLSVYWYQQSLDQGLQFLIQYYNGEERAKGNILERFSAQQFPDLHSELNLSSLELGDSALYFCASSVAGHTDTQYFGPGTRLTVL.

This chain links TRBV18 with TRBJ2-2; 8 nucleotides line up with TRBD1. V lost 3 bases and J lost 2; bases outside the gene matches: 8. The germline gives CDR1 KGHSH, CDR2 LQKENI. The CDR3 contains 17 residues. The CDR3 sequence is CASSPGTGYGNTGELFF. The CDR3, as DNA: TGTGCCAGCTCACCTGGGACAGGTTACGGAAACACCGGGGAGCTGTTTTTT.

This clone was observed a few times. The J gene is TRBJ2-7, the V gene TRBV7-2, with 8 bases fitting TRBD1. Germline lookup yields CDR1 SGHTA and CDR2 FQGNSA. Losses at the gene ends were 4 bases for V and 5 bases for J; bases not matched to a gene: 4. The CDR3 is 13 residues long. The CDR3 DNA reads TGTGCCAGCAGCTCCCGGACAGGGAACGAGCAGTACTTC. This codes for CASSSRTGNEQYF.

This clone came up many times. As DNA, the CDR3 is TGTGCCAGCAGCCGGACTGACTTGCTCCAAGAGACCCAGTACTTC. As protein: CASSRTDLLQETQYF. V is TRBV5-4 and J is TRBJ2-5; a weak D match, TRBD2 (5 bases). CDR3 length: 15 residues. Germline loops: CDR1 SGHNT, CDR2 YYREEE (reference sequence). The V end was cut by 4 bases, the J end by 1 base, with 14 bases between.

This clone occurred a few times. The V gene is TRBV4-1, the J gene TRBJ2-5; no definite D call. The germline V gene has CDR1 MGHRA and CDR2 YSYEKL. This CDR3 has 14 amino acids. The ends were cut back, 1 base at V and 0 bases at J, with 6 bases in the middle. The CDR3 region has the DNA TGCGCCAGCAGCCAAGTTTCTAACCAAGAGACCCAGTACTTC. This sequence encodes CASSQVSNQETQYF.

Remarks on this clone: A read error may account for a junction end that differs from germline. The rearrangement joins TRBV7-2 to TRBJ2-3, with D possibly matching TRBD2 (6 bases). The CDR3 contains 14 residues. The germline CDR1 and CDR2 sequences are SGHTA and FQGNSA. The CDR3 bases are TGTGCCAGCAGCTTAGGAACTAGCATAGATACGCAGTATTTT. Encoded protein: CASSLGTSIDTQYF.

The CDR3 DNA reads as TGTGCCTGGAGGGGACTAGCGGGGGGAGAGACCCAGTACTTC. It translates to CAWRGLAGGETQYF. This chain uses TRBV30 with TRBJ2-5, with TRBD2 matching 15 bases. The CDR3 covers 14 residues. Per the germline V gene, CDR1 is GTSNPN and CDR2 is SVGIG (reference sequence). J was trimmed by 4 bases and V by 3 bases; bases with no gene match: 0.

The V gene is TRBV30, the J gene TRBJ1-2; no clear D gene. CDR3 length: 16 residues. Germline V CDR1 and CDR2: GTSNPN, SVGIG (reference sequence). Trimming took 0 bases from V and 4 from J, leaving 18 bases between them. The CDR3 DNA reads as TGTGCCTGGAGTGTACTATCGGGTTTGATAAGCTATGGCTACACCTTC. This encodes CAWSVLSGLISYGYTF.

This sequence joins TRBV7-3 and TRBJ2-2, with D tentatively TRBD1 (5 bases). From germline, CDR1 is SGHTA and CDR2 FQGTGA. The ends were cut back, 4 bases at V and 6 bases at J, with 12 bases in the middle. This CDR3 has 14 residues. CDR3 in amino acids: CASSYYPGSGELFF. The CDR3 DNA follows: TGTGCCAGCAGCTACTATCCAGGGTCCGGGGAGCTGTTTTTT.

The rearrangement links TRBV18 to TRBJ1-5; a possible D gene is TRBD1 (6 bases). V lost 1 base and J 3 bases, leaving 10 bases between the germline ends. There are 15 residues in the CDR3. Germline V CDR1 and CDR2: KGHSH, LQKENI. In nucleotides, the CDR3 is TGTGCCAGCTCACCACTGGACAGAAACAATCAGCCCCAGCATTTT. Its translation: CASSPLDRNNQPQHF.